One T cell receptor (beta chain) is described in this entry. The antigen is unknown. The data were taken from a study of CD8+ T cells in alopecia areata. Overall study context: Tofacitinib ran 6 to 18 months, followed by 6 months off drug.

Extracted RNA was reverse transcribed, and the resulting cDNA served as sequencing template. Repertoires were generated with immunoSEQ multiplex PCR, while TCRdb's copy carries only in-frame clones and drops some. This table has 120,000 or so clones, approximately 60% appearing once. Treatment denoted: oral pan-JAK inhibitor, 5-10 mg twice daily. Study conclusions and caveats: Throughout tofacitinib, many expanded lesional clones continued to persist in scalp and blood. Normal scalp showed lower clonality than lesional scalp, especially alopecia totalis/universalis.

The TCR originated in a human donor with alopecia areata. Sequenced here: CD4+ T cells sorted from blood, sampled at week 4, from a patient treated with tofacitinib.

The CDR3 DNA follows: TGTGCCAGTAGTATTGGGGACGCTTACTCCTACGAGCAGTACTTC. This encodes CASSIGDAYSYEQYF. The chain recombines TRBV19 with TRBJ2-7; either TRBD1 or TRBD2 may supply D (5 bases each). V dropped 3 bases and J dropped 0 bases, with 12 bases sitting between them. The V gene's germline CDR1 is LNHDA and CDR2 SQIVND (reference sequence). The CDR3 totals 15 residues.